Sequencing of this TCR beta chain was carried out in a study of spatial heterogeneity in lung cancer. The junction had 6 bases not matched to a gene; V was cut back by 5 bases and J by 2 bases. CDR1 is SGHTA, CDR2 FQGNSA, per germline. The length of the CDR3 is 14 residues. The study's findings and limits: Relative to follow-up, resection was when ubiquitous expanded tumor TCRs appeared more in blood.

Time point meaning: blood at routine non-recurrence follow-up after resection. Unsorted tumor, nontumor lung tissue or cryopreserved PBMC supplied the whole RNA. This clonotype was counted many times. Its antigen is as yet unknown. Unique molecular identifiers tagged every individual TCR cDNA molecule. MiXCR was run by TCRdb on the 5' RACE reads, yielding one entry per CDR3 protein. The sample shows roughly 18,000 distinct CDR3 sequences, about 10% of them seen only once. This receptor was obtained from a male donor with early-stage non-small cell lung cancer. This sample comprised PBMCs, obtained at follow-up. This sequence joins TRBV7-2 and TRBJ2-7; 7 bases map to TRBD1. The CDR3 is CASSRSQGTYEQYF. Here the CDR3 DNA reads TGTGCCAGCAGCCGATCACAGGGGACCTACGAGCAGTACTTC.